This T cell receptor beta chain was found in a study of cytomegalovirus exposure and HLA in healthy donors. Primers: 60 Vbeta forward and 13 Jbeta reverse. TCRdb's copy holds only in-frame clones and misses some; the assay was immunoSEQ multiplex PCR. This sample carries 150,000 or so clones, about four fifths of them seen once, and the ten largest clones take roughly 5.2%. CDR1 is SGHTA and CDR2 is FQGTGA in the germline V gene. This CDR3 contains 15 residues. V lost 5 bases, J lost 5 bases, and 18 bases lay in between. The gene calls are TRBV7-3 and TRBJ2-5; the D gene is possibly TRBD1 (5 bases). The source material was PBMCs. The clonotype originates from a woman aged 18 to 35 in good health and CMV-seropositive. The CDR3 spells CASSLGQAAGETQYF. CDR3 bases: TGTGCCAGCAGCCTGGGGCAGGCTGCAGGGGAGACCCAGTACTTC.